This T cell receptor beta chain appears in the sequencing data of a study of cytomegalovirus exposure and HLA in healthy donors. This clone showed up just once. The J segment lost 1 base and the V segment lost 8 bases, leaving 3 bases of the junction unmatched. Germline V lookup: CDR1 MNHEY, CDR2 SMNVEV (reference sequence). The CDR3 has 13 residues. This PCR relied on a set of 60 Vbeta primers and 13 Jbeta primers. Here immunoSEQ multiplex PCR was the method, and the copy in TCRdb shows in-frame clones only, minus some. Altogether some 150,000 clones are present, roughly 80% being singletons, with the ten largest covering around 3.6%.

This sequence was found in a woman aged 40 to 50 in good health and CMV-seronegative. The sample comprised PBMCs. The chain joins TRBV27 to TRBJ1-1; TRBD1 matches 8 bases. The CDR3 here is CASGGQGNTEAFF. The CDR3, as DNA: TGTGCCAGCGGAGGACAGGGGAACACTGAAGCTTTCTTT.